A single sample gave rise to the 10 T cell receptor beta chains below, sequenced in a study of blood T cell repertoires in COVID-19 (dated by TCRdb to the early 2020s). The library was generated by the immunoSEQ multiplex PCR assay. TCRdb provides this immuneACCESS table in a form limited to in-frame rearrangements. Some clones are lacking; in checked studies, under half of them reflect an unresolved V gene, and why the rest are absent is not known. This sample holds 70,000 to 80,000 clones; almost 85% were observed only once. In total, the top ten clones hold over 8.5% of the sample. Sequenced: peripheral blood. The receptors shown here come from a middle-aged man with acute or convalescent COVID-19.

This chain joins TRBV5-1 and TRBJ2-1; D may be TRBD2 (6 bases). The V gene lost 0 bases and the J gene lost 9 bases, with 13 bases spanning the gap. The CDR3 runs 14 residues. CDR1 SGHRS and CDR2 YFSETQ come from the germline V gene. The CDR3 nucleotides read TGCGCCAGCAGCTTGGGGGCGGGGACCGGTGAGCAGTTCTTC. The encoded protein is CASSLGAGTGEQFF.

The gene calls are TRBV3-1 (or the pseudogene TRBV3-2) and TRBJ1-2; 8 bases fit TRBD1. Per germline, CDR1 LGHDT and CDR2 YNNKEL (reference sequence). CDR3 length: 16 amino acids. Germline trimming cut 0 bases from V and 5 bases from J; bases unmatched to any gene: 8. The CDR3 reads CASSQDFVRTGYGYTF. The CDR3 DNA reads TGTGCCAGCAGCCAAGATTTTGTAAGGACAGGGTATGGCTACACCTTC.

This rearrangement joins TRBV5-6 to TRBJ1-4, with D perhaps matching TRBD1 (5 bases). Germline V gives CDR1 SGHDT, CDR2 YYEEEE. V was shortened by 2 bases and J by 12 bases, with 8 bases between the two germline ends. The CDR3 is 11 amino acids. The CDR3 spells CASSFGGELFF. As DNA, the CDR3 is TGTGCCAGCAGCTTCGGGGGTGAACTGTTTTTT.

This chain connects TRBV5-1 to TRBJ1-5, with 10 nucleotides matching TRBD1. CDR3 size: 15 residues. CDR1 and CDR2 from the germline V gene are SGHRS and YFSETQ. V lost 0 bases and J lost 5; bases outside the gene matches: 2. CDR3 coding DNA: TGCGCCAGCAGCTTGGAGGGGACAGGGGATCAGCCCCAGCATTTT. Translating gives CASSLEGTGDQPQHF.

The gene calls are TRBV7-3 and TRBJ1-1; 7 bases match TRBD1. The CDR3 is 13 amino acids. Germline V gene lookup returns CDR1 SGHTA and CDR2 FQGTGA. The junction had 7 bases not matched to a gene; V was cut back by 5 bases and J by 7 bases. Here the CDR3 DNA reads TGTGCCAGCAGCCGAAACAGGGGAAGTGAAGCTTTCTTT. Its protein product is CASSRNRGSEAFF.

The chain employs TRBV6-2 or TRBV6-3 and TRBJ1-5; a weak D match, TRBD1 (5 bases). The germline V gene encodes CDR1 MNHEY and CDR2 SVGEGT. V was trimmed by 5 bases and J by 0 bases, leaving 14 bases between them. CDR3 length: 16 residues. The CDR3 spells CASSQPPGFSNQPQHF. CDR3 sequence (DNA): TGTGCCAGCAGTCAACCCCCAGGGTTTAGCAATCAGCCCCAGCATTTT.

This chain uses TRBV5-1 with TRBJ2-7; D is possibly TRBD1 (6 bases). The germline V and J ends were trimmed by 0 bases and 4 bases, with 8 bases remaining between them. Germline V CDR1 and CDR2: SGHRS, YFSETQ. The CDR3 extends over 13 amino acids. CDR3 nucleotide sequence: TGCGCCAGCAGCTTGGACAGGGAGTACGAGCAGTACTTC. Amino acid sequence: CASSLDREYEQYF.

V gene TRBV28 combines with J gene TRBJ2-6; D remains ambiguous. V was cut by 2 bases and J by 2 bases, with 4 bases left in between. The germline V gene encodes CDR1 MDHEN and CDR2 SYDVKM. The CDR3 contains 14 residues. The CDR3 loop is CASSLHTGANVLTF. CDR3 in DNA: TGTGCCAGCAGTTTACACACTGGGGCCAACGTCCTGACTTTC.

This rearrangement joins TRBV7-9 to TRBJ2-3; 8 bases are shared with TRBD2. Germline lookup yields CDR1 SEHNR and CDR2 FQNEAQ (reference sequence). The CDR3 sequence is 15 residues long. With V trimmed by 5 bases and J by 4 bases, 8 bases remained unmatched. CDR3 bases: TGTGCCAGCAGCCTAATAGCGGGAAGATCAGATACGCAGTATTTT. Amino acids: CASSLIAGRSDTQYF.

This clone qualifies as large. The chain has TRBV28 and TRBJ2-2; 9 nucleotides match TRBD1. This CDR3 has 18 amino acids. From germline, CDR1 is MDHEN and CDR2 SYDVKM. V gave up 5 bases and J gave up 1 base; unmatched junction bases: 11. Here the CDR3 reads CASSLPWPGQGNTGELFF. CDR3 bases: TGTGCCAGCAGTCTCCCGTGGCCGGGACAGGGGAACACCGGGGAGCTGTTTTTT. The whole variable domain, filled in from reference TRBV28 and TRBJ2-2, reads DVKVTQSSRYLVKRTGEKVFLECVQDMDHENMFWYRQDPGLGLRLIYFSYDVKMKEKGDIPEGYSVSREKKERFSLILESASTNQTSMYLCASSLPWPGQGNTGELFFGEGSRLTVL.